Listed below are T cell receptor beta chains from one sample, sequenced in a study of graft-versus-host responses after intestinal transplantation. TCRdb's copy holds only in-frame clones and misses some; the assay was immunoSEQ multiplex PCR. In the table there are approximately 110,000 clones, about 92% of which are singletons. Antigens for these TCRs are unknown. Sequenced here: unstimulated CD8+ T cells sorted from spleen or lymph node cells, sampled before transplant. These receptor sequences come from a human donor who was the organ donor for an intestinal transplant. Each CDR3 is given with its conserved first and last residue. D genes are given only for firm matches. Rows give clone size only sometimes, using once, few, many, or a class for an expanded clone.

cdr3_length: 14
j_call: TRBJ2-7
d_call: .
clone_size: .
v_call: TRBV27
cdr3_nt: TGTGCCAGCAGTCCTGGGGACGCCAGCTACGAGCAGTACTTC
cdr3_aa: CASSPGDASYEQYF

cdr3_length: 15
j_call: TRBJ2-1
d_call: TRBD2
clone_size: .
v_call: TRBV7-2
cdr3_nt: TGTGCCAGCAGCCCGAGGACTAGTCCCTACAATGAGCAGTTCTTC
cdr3_aa: CASSPRTSPYNEQFF

cdr3_length: 17
j_call: TRBJ1-1
d_call: TRBD1
clone_size: .
v_call: TRBV28
cdr3_nt: TGTGCCAGCAGTTTATATTTGAGGGGACAGGAGTACACTGAAGCTTTCTTT
cdr3_aa: CASSLYLRGQEYTEAFF

cdr3_length: 16
j_call: TRBJ2-4
d_call: .
clone_size: .
v_call: TRBV19
cdr3_nt: TGTGCCAGTAGTATAAGTCTTTGGGGTCCGGTCAACATTCAGTACTTC
cdr3_aa: CASSISLWGPVNIQYF

cdr3_length: 14
j_call: TRBJ1-3
d_call: .
clone_size: .
v_call: TRBV7-2
cdr3_nt: TGTGCCAGCAGCTTTATGGGGGGCGATGACACCATATATTTT
cdr3_aa: CASSFMGGDDTIYF

cdr3_length: 14
j_call: TRBJ2-5
d_call: .
clone_size: once
v_call: TRBV7-3
cdr3_nt: TGTGCCAGCAGCTTACTTGGAGGTTTCGGGACCCAGTACTTC
cdr3_aa: CASSLLGGFGTQYF

cdr3_length: 13
j_call: TRBJ2-3
d_call: .
clone_size: .
v_call: TRBV28
cdr3_nt: TGTGCCAGCAGTAGGGACGAGACAGATACGCAGTATTTT
cdr3_aa: CASSRDETDTQYF

cdr3_length: 15
j_call: TRBJ2-5
d_call: TRBD2
clone_size: .
v_call: TRBV11-2
cdr3_nt: TGTGCCAGCAGCTCCGGGACTAGCGGGAGAGAGACCCAGTACTTC
cdr3_aa: CASSSGTSGRETQYF

cdr3_length: 13
j_call: TRBJ1-1
d_call: .
clone_size: .
v_call: TRBV14
cdr3_nt: TGTGCCAGCAGCCAAACAGGCAACACTGAAGCTTTCTTT
cdr3_aa: CASSQTGNTEAFF

cdr3_length: 15
j_call: TRBJ1-1
d_call: TRBD1
clone_size: once
v_call: TRBV27
cdr3_nt: TGTGCCAGCACCTCATACAGGGGGCTTGGCACTGAAGCTTTCTTT
cdr3_aa: CASTSYRGLGTEAFF

cdr3_length: 15
j_call: TRBJ1-1
d_call: TRBD1
clone_size: .
v_call: TRBV7-9
cdr3_nt: TGTGCCAGCAGCTCCCCGGGACAGCTGAACACTGAAGCTTTCTTT
cdr3_aa: CASSSPGQLNTEAFF

cdr3_length: 15
j_call: TRBJ2-7
d_call: TRBD2
clone_size: once
v_call: TRBV29-1
cdr3_nt: TGCAGCGTTGGGGCCACGGCGGGAGTCTCCTACGAGCAGTACTTC
cdr3_aa: CSVGATAGVSYEQYF

cdr3_length: 15
j_call: TRBJ1-2
d_call: .
clone_size: .
v_call: TRBV28
cdr3_nt: TGTGCCAGCAGTCACACTCAGGGTGGGAACTATGGCTACACCTTC
cdr3_aa: CASSHTQGGNYGYTF

cdr3_length: 14
j_call: TRBJ2-1
d_call: .
clone_size: .
v_call: TRBV7-9
cdr3_nt: TGTGCCAGCAGCTTAATGGGCAGATACAATGAGCAGTTCTTC
cdr3_aa: CASSLMGRYNEQFF

cdr3_length: 15
j_call: TRBJ1-2
d_call: .
clone_size: .
v_call: TRBV4-3
cdr3_nt: TGCGCCAGCAGCCAAAGCCCAGGGGTCAGCTATGGCTACACCTTC
cdr3_aa: CASSQSPGVSYGYTF

cdr3_length: 15
j_call: TRBJ1-2
d_call: .
clone_size: few
v_call: TRBV5-5
cdr3_nt: TGTGCCAGCAGCTTGGCGGTTTCGGCACTCTATGGCTACACCTTC
cdr3_aa: CASSLAVSALYGYTF

cdr3_length: 15
j_call: TRBJ2-7
d_call: TRBD2
clone_size: .
v_call: TRBV28
cdr3_nt: TGTGCCAGCAGTACCCTAGCGGGAGAATATGACGAGCAGTACTTC
cdr3_aa: CASSTLAGEYDEQYF

cdr3_length: 16
j_call: TRBJ2-1
d_call: TRBD2
clone_size: once
v_call: TRBV9
cdr3_nt: TGTGCCAGCAGCTCACTAGCGGGAGGGGCCTACAATGAGCAGTTCTTC
cdr3_aa: CASSSLAGGAYNEQFF

cdr3_length: 15
j_call: TRBJ2-7
d_call: .
clone_size: .
v_call: TRBV7-2
cdr3_nt: TGTGCCAGCAGCTTTTTCAGGGGACTCGCCTACGAGCAGTACTTC
cdr3_aa: CASSFFRGLAYEQYF

cdr3_length: 16
j_call: TRBJ1-4
d_call: TRBD1
clone_size: .
v_call: TRBV6-5
cdr3_nt: TGTGCCAGCAGTTACGGGGGGACAGGGAGGCATGAAAAACTGTTTTTT
cdr3_aa: CASSYGGTGRHEKLFF

cdr3_length: 14
j_call: TRBJ2-7
d_call: TRBD2
clone_size: .
v_call: TRBV9
cdr3_nt: TGTGCCAGCAGCGCAACTAGCGGTGCCTACGAGCAGTACTTC
cdr3_aa: CASSATSGAYEQYF

cdr3_length: 14
j_call: TRBJ2-7
d_call: .
clone_size: .
v_call: TRBV5-1
cdr3_nt: TGCGCCAGCAGCTTGGAGCAGGGCTTCGGCGAGCAGTACTTC
cdr3_aa: CASSLEQGFGEQYF

cdr3_length: 12
j_call: TRBJ1-1
d_call: .
clone_size: .
v_call: TRBV29-1
cdr3_nt: TGCAGCGTTGAATCCAGGAACACTGAAGCTTTCTTT
cdr3_aa: CSVESRNTEAFF

cdr3_length: 14
j_call: TRBJ1-2
d_call: .
clone_size: .
v_call: TRBV18
cdr3_nt: TGTGCCAGCTCAAGCGAACCCGTGGGGTATGGCTACACCTTC
cdr3_aa: CASSSEPVGYGYTF

cdr3_length: 15
j_call: TRBJ2-7
d_call: TRBD2
clone_size: .
v_call: TRBV4-2
cdr3_nt: TGTGCCAGCAGCCTCCGTAGCGGGAGGGCGGCCGAGCAGTACTTC
cdr3_aa: CASSLRSGRAAEQYF

cdr3_length: 18
j_call: TRBJ1-3
d_call: .
clone_size: .
v_call: TRBV4-1
cdr3_nt: TGCGCCAGCAGCCAAGAGGGAGCCAGATCCCTCTCTGGAAACACCATATATTTT
cdr3_aa: CASSQEGARSLSGNTIYF

cdr3_length: 18
j_call: TRBJ1-2
d_call: .
clone_size: .
v_call: TRBV5-4
cdr3_nt: TGTGCCAGCAGCTTGGTACGGGGTCGGATGGATGGTCCTTATGGCTACACCTTC
cdr3_aa: CASSLVRGRMDGPYGYTF

cdr3_length: 13
j_call: TRBJ2-1
d_call: TRBD2
clone_size: .
v_call: TRBV7-9
cdr3_nt: TGTGCCAGCAGCCCAGGACTAGTGAATGAGCAGTTCTTC
cdr3_aa: CASSPGLVNEQFF

cdr3_length: 14
j_call: TRBJ2-1
d_call: TRBD2
clone_size: .
v_call: TRBV27
cdr3_nt: TGTGCCAGCAGTTTCCGAGCGGGAGGTCATGAGCAGTTCTTC
cdr3_aa: CASSFRAGGHEQFF

cdr3_length: 16
j_call: TRBJ2-1
d_call: TRBD2
clone_size: .
v_call: TRBV4-1
cdr3_nt: TGCGCCAGCAGCCGACCAGGGACTAGCGGTTACAATGAGCAGTTCTTC
cdr3_aa: CASSRPGTSGYNEQFF

cdr3_length: 15
j_call: TRBJ2-7
d_call: .
clone_size: .
v_call: TRBV11-2
cdr3_nt: TGTGCCAGCGGTTTCGGCGGGCGCCTATCCTACGAGCAGTACTTC
cdr3_aa: CASGFGGRLSYEQYF

cdr3_length: 13
j_call: TRBJ1-1
d_call: .
clone_size: .
v_call: TRBV28
cdr3_nt: TGTGCCAGCAGTTCCCTTCGGAACACTGAAGCTTTCTTT
cdr3_aa: CASSSLRNTEAFF

cdr3_length: 17
j_call: TRBJ2-3
d_call: .
clone_size: .
v_call: TRBV11-2
cdr3_nt: TGTGCCAGCAGCTCCGGTTGGACGGTTCCAAGCACAGATACGCAGTATTTT
cdr3_aa: CASSSGWTVPSTDTQYF

cdr3_length: 12
j_call: TRBJ2-2
d_call: .
clone_size: .
v_call: TRBV10-1
cdr3_nt: TGCGCCAGCAGACAGGGAACCGGGGAGCTGTTTTTT
cdr3_aa: CASRQGTGELFF

cdr3_length: 13
j_call: TRBJ2-7
d_call: .
clone_size: .
v_call: TRBV7-9
cdr3_nt: TGTGCCAGCAGCGGGGGGGACAGTTTGACGCAGTACTTC
cdr3_aa: CASSGGDSLTQYF

cdr3_length: 15
j_call: TRBJ2-1
d_call: .
clone_size: .
v_call: TRBV6-1
cdr3_nt: TGTGCCAGCCGACAAGCGGTGAGCTCCTACAATGAGCAGTTCTTC
cdr3_aa: CASRQAVSSYNEQFF

cdr3_length: 11
j_call: TRBJ2-2
d_call: .
clone_size: .
v_call: TRBV29-1
cdr3_nt: TGCAGCGCCCGTGCGACCGGGGAGCTGTTTTTT
cdr3_aa: CSARATGELFF

cdr3_length: 16
j_call: TRBJ2-1
d_call: .
clone_size: .
v_call: TRBV21-1
cdr3_nt: TGTGCCAGCACCAAGACCACTAGCGGGAGGGACAATGAGCAGTTCTTC
cdr3_aa: CASTKTTSGRDNEQFF

cdr3_length: 14
j_call: TRBJ1-2
d_call: .
clone_size: .
v_call: TRBV19
cdr3_nt: TGTGCCAGTAGTATAGCGGCAGGCAGCTATGGCTACACCTTC
cdr3_aa: CASSIAAGSYGYTF

cdr3_length: 14
j_call: TRBJ2-7
d_call: TRBD2
clone_size: .
v_call: TRBV6-6
cdr3_nt: TGTGCCAGCAGTTACTCGACTAGCGGATACGAGCAGTACTTC
cdr3_aa: CASSYSTSGYEQYF

cdr3_length: 14
j_call: TRBJ1-5
d_call: .
clone_size: .
v_call: TRBV5-5
cdr3_nt: TGTGCCAGCAGCCACGGACAGAACAATCAGCCCCAGCATTTT
cdr3_aa: CASSHGQNNQPQHF

cdr3_length: 19
j_call: TRBJ2-1
d_call: .
clone_size: .
v_call: TRBV28
cdr3_nt: TGTGCCAGCAGTTTAAATGTAGATATACCCGGGAGCTCCTACAATGAGCAGTTCTTC
cdr3_aa: CASSLNVDIPGSSYNEQFF